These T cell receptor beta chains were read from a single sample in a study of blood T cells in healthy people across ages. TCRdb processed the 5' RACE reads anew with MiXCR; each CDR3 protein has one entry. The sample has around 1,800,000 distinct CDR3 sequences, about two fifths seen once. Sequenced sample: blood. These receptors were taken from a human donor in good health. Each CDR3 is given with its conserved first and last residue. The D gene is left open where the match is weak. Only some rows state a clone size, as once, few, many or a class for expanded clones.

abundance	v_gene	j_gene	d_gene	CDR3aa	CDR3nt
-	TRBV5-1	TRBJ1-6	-	CASSLGADNSPLHF	TGCGCCAGCAGCTTGGGGGCGGATAATTCACCCCTCCACTTT
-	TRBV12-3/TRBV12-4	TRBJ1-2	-	CASGPQWGQGYGYTF	TGTGCCAGCGGCCCCCAGTGGGGGCAGGGCTATGGCTACACCTTC
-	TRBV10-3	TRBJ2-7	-	CAISEITGGLYEQYF	TGTGCCATCAGTGAGATTACGGGGGGCCTCTACGAGCAGTACTTC
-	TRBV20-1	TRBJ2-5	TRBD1	CSASWTGTETQYF	TGCAGTGCTAGTTGGACAGGGACAGAGACCCAGTACTTC
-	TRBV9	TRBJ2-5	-	CASSGDLRETQYF	TGTGCCAGCAGCGGAGATCTCAGGGAGACCCAGTACTTC
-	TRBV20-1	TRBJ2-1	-	CSASGGGTNEQFF	TGCAGTGCTAGTGGGGGGGGCACCAATGAGCAGTTCTTC
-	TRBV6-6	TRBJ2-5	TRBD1	CASIWTGQEETQYF	TGTGCCAGCATCTGGACAGGTCAGGAGGAGACCCAGTACTTC
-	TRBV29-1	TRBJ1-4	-	CSVVSTNEKLFF	TGCAGCGTTGTCTCAACTAATGAAAAACTGTTTTTT
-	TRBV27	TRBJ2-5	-	CASSPHTGTQEQYF	TGTGCCAGCAGTCCCCACACCGGGACTCAGGAGCAGTACTTC
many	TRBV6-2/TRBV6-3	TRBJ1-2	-	CASTIRQANYGYTF	TGTGCCAGCACCATCCGACAGGCCAACTATGGCTACACCTTC
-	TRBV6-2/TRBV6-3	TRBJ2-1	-	CAVSRGGLSYEQFF	TGTGCCGTTTCGAGGGGGGGCTTATCCTATGAGCAGTTCTTC